This TCR beta chain was documented in a study of T cell clonality in common variable immunodeficiency. Germline CDR1 is SQVTM and CDR2 is ANQGSEA. With V trimmed by 5 bases and J by 4 bases, 9 bases remained unmatched. This CDR3 has 15 residues. The CVID group had more than 12 females and 25 to 35 males, mean age around 40. This clone was observed at least ten times. The antigen is not known. The read terminates 3 residues ahead of where the CDR3 ends, so the germline J gene completes it. This table comes from immunoSEQ multiplex PCR, and its TCRdb copy is limited to in-frame clones, with some not included. The repertoire yields 40,000 or so clones, none seen only once; the top ten contain around 6%. The study's findings and limits: Reportedly, TCR beta sequences from common variable immunodeficiency showed fewer deletions and N-nucleotide insertions.

Specimen: peripheral blood mononuclear cells. This rearrangement joins TRBV29-1 to TRBJ2-1; 9 nucleotides match TRBD2. The origin of this receptor is a human donor with common variable immunodeficiency. Here the CDR3 reads CSVSRRLAEYNEQFF. CDR3 bases read: TGCAGCGTTTCCCGGAGACTAGCGGAGTACAATGAG.